The 19 T cell receptor beta chains in this list originate from one sample, sequenced in a study of blood T cell repertoires in COVID-19 (TCRdb year 2020). The library was obtained by the immunoSEQ multiplex PCR assay. The table was pulled from immuneACCESS by TCRdb, which kept in-frame rearrangements only. Such tables lose some clones; where checked, under half of the loss comes from unresolved V genes, and the rest has no known cause. The sample table contains 110,000 or so clones; only one count was recorded for roughly four fifths of them. Approximately 7.9% of the sample is in the top ten clones. Sequences were obtained from peripheral blood. These receptors all come from a human donor in a cohort sampled during active COVID-19.

The rearrangement joins TRBV7-8 to TRBJ2-1; 12 bases match TRBD2. Germline trimming cut 5 bases from V and 6 bases from J; bases unmatched to any gene: 2. The CDR3 is 14 residues long. Germline CDR1 is SGHVS and CDR2 is FQNEAQ. Here the CDR3 reads CASSKTSGSNEQFF. Here the CDR3 DNA reads TGTGCCAGCAGCAAGACTAGCGGGAGCAATGAGCAGTTCTTC.

The chain combines TRBV7-6 with TRBJ1-2; tentatively, D is TRBD1 (6 bases). With 1 base removed from V and 4 bases from J, the gap between germline ends came to 13 bases. The length of the CDR3 is 15 residues. Germline-derived CDR1 and CDR2 are SGHVS and FNYEAQ. The chain's CDR3 is CASSLDRGAGYGYTF. The DNA of the CDR3 is TGTGCCAGCAGCTTAGATCGGGGGGCGGGCTATGGCTACACCTTC.

The table lists this clone with a few counts. This specimen includes other DNA sequences encoding the same CDR3. The genes are TRBV28 and TRBJ1-5, with D perhaps matching TRBD1 (5 bases). Germline values: CDR1 MDHEN, CDR2 SYDVKM. CDR3 length equals 13 residues. With 3 bases removed from V and 3 bases from J, the gap between germline ends came to 6 bases. The CDR3 DNA is TGTGCCAGCAGTTTGACAGTCAATCAGCCCCAGCATTTT. Translation: CASSLTVNQPQHF.

V is TRBV10-2 and J is TRBJ1-3, with D maybe TRBD1 (5 bases). The CDR3 extends over 11 amino acids. From germline, CDR1 is WSHSY and CDR2 SAAADI. Trimming shortened V by 6 bases and J by 8 bases, and 8 bases separated the two germline ends. The CDR3 DNA sequence: TGCGCCAGCAGCCGGGGGGACACCATATATTTT. This sequence encodes CASSRGDTIYF.

Here the CDR3 DNA reads TGCGCCAGCAGCCGAAGACAAATCGCGTCACCCCTCCACTTT. This encodes CASSRRQIASPLHF. V gene TRBV4-1 combines with J gene TRBJ1-6; D unclear. This CDR3 spans 14 amino acids. V lost 4 bases to trimming and J lost 10 bases, with 14 bases between them. From germline, CDR1 is MGHRA and CDR2 YSYEKL.

The chain has TRBV11-2 and TRBJ2-7, with D possibly matching TRBD1 (5 bases). The CDR3 totals 12 residues. V lost 5 bases, J lost 3 bases, and 8 bases lay in between. CDR1 is SGHAT, CDR2 FQNNGV, per germline. The CDR3 here is CASSPQGYEQYF. The CDR3 DNA reads TGTGCCAGCAGCCCTCAGGGCTACGAGCAGTACTTC.

V usage is TRBV5-1 and J usage is TRBJ2-7; 12 nucleotides line up with TRBD2. Germline values: CDR1 SGHRS, CDR2 YFSETQ. This CDR3 comprises 13 residues. V lost 9 bases, J lost 2 bases, and 3 bases stayed unmatched. For the CDR3, the DNA is TGCGCCACCGGACTAGCGGGACCCTACGAGCAGTACTTC. Amino acids: CATGLAGPYEQYF.

The CDR3 region has the DNA TGCAGTGCTAGTGCTGGGAGCGCCTATGGCTACACCTTC. This sequence encodes CSASAGSAYGYTF. J is TRBJ1-2 and V is TRBV20-1; D unclear. With 3 bases removed from V and 4 bases from J, the gap between germline ends came to 12 bases. The CDR3 has 13 amino acids. CDR1 is DFQATT, CDR2 SNEGSKA, per germline (reference sequence).

This clone was observed at least ten times. Other DNA sequences within the sample encode an identical CDR3. The chain has TRBV6-5 and TRBJ2-7; 9 bases match TRBD1. From germline, CDR1 is MNHEY and CDR2 SVGAGI. The CDR3 is 14 amino acids. The V segment lost 4 bases and the J segment 3 bases; nucleotides outside the gene matches: 4. CDR3 nucleotide sequence: TGTGCCAGCAGTTTGGGACAGGGATTCTACGAGCAGTACTTC. Its protein is CASSLGQGFYEQYF.

This chain uses TRBV7-8 with TRBJ2-7, with 10 bases identical to TRBD1. Germline V gene sequence: CDR1 SGHVS, CDR2 FQNEAQ. V lost 6 bases to trimming and J lost 2 bases; unmatched junction nucleotides: 10. The CDR3 covers 16 residues. The CDR3 DNA reads as TGTGCCAGCAGACCGACCGGGACAGGGGAAGCCTACGAGCAGTACTTC. It translates to CASRPTGTGEAYEQYF.

The V call is TRBV5-1, the J call TRBJ1-1; D is unresolved. The CDR3 totals 16 residues. Trimming removed 4 bases from V and 4 bases from J, with 20 bases in between. Germline V gives CDR1 SGHRS, CDR2 YFSETQ. The CDR3 region is CASSPSSSVVGTEAFF. CDR3 DNA: TGCGCCAGCAGCCCGAGCTCCTCGGTGGTTGGCACTGAAGCTTTCTTT.

V usage is TRBV7-8 and J usage is TRBJ2-7; D may be TRBD1 (6 bases). V lost 6 bases to trimming and J lost 2 bases, with 14 bases between them. Looked up from germline, CDR1 is SGHVS and CDR2 is FQNEAQ. The CDR3 loop spans 14 amino acids. The CDR3 nucleotides read TGTGCCAGCAGTTTGGGGACACGTACCTACGAGCAGTACTTC. This encodes CASSLGTRTYEQYF. The entire variable domain, with the rest obtained from reference TRBV7-8 and TRBJ2-7, is as follows: GAGVSQSPRYKVAKRGQDVALRCDPISGHVSLFWYQQALGQGPEFLTYFQNEAQLDKSGLPSDRFFAERPEGSVSTLKIQRTQQEDSAVYLCASSLGTRTYEQYFGPGTRLTVT.

The chain joins TRBV3-1 (or the pseudogene TRBV3-2) to TRBJ1-3; TRBD1 matches at 8 bases. The CDR3 sequence is 15 residues long. The ends lost 4 bases at V and 0 bases at J; junction bases unmatched: 2. CDR1 LGHDT and CDR2 YNNKEL come from the germline V gene (reference sequence). The CDR3 DNA sequence: TGTGCCAGCAGCCCTACAGGGGGCTCTGGAAACACCATATATTTT. Protein product: CASSPTGGSGNTIYF.

The V call is TRBV12-3 or TRBV12-4, the J call TRBJ1-2, with D possibly TRBD1 on 5 matching bases. V lost 3 bases and J 9 bases, leaving 8 bases between the germline ends. CDR3 size: 11 residues. The CDR3 DNA is TGTGCCAGCAGTTTCGGGGGGAGCTACACCTTC. It translates to CASSFGGSYTF.

The chain carries TRBV28 and TRBJ2-7, with 7 bases aligning to TRBD2. The length of the CDR3 is 17 residues. The J segment lost 4 bases and the V segment lost 7 bases, leaving 19 bases of the junction unmatched. Germline CDR1 and CDR2: MDHEN and SYDVKM. In DNA, the CDR3 is TGTGCCAGCACCTCCCGTGGGCGGGAGTTCAAAAGTTACGAGCAGTACTTC. Its translation is CASTSRGREFKSYEQYF.

V and J are TRBV18 and TRBJ1-3; no firm D call. The CDR3 length is 15 residues. CDR1 is KGHSH, CDR2 LQKENI, per germline. The V end was cut by 3 bases, the J end by 0 bases, with 9 bases between. Here the CDR3 DNA reads TGTGCCAGCTCACCCCCGACAAGCTCTGGAAACACCATATATTTT. Its protein product is CASSPPTSSGNTIYF.

The chain recombines TRBV7-2 with TRBJ2-7, with 9 nucleotides matching TRBD1. This CDR3 spans 14 amino acids. CDR1 and CDR2 (germline): SGHTA, FQGNSA. V lost 4 bases and J lost 5; bases outside the gene matches: 6. The CDR3 spells CASSSLGTGNEQYF. CDR3 in DNA: TGTGCCAGCAGCTCGCTCGGGACAGGGAACGAGCAGTACTTC.

This rearrangement joins TRBV24-1 to TRBJ2-1; 13 bases line up with TRBD2. The CDR3 has 15 amino acids. V lost 7 bases to trimming and J lost 8 bases; unmatched junction nucleotides: 7. CDR1 KGHDR and CDR2 SFDVKD come from the germline V gene. Here the CDR3 DNA reads TGTGCCACCAGCCGATTACTAGCGGGAGGGGATGAGCAGTTCTTC. Its protein product is CATSRLLAGGDEQFF.

This clone was observed a few times. The chain employs TRBV19 and TRBJ1-5, with D perhaps TRBD1 (6 bases). V was shortened by 4 bases and J by 2 bases, with 15 bases between the two germline ends. This CDR3 contains 16 residues. The germline V gene has CDR1 LNHDA and CDR2 SQIVND (reference sequence). CDR3 loop: CASSTEGESGNQPQHF. The CDR3 DNA follows: TGTGCCAGTAGTACCGAGGGGGAATCGGGCAATCAGCCCCAGCATTTT.